One and the same sample provided the 2 T cell receptor beta chains below, sequenced in a study of brain T cells in children with intractable seizures. Measured with immunoSEQ multiplex PCR; TCRdb has only the in-frame clones, and not every one. The sample holds approximately 330,000 clones, more than 85% seen once. Time point indicated: blood from clinic visit 5 months post-surgery; TSC patient then seizure free. The sample consisted of peripheral blood, taken approximately 5 months after surgery. These receptors were taken from a boy younger than two with tuberous sclerosis and intractable seizures.

The chain recombines TRBV6-2 or TRBV6-3 with TRBJ1-1; TRBD1 aligns across 7 bases. CDR1 and CDR2 from the germline V gene are MNHEY and SVGEGT. The CDR3 runs to 15 residues. The trim removed 2 bases at V and 0 bases at J, leaving 3 bases unmatched. CDR3: CASSYGTEVNTEAFF. CDR3 nucleotide sequence: TGTGCCAGCAGTTACGGGACAGAGGTGAACACTGAAGCTTTCTTT.

V and J are TRBV6-1 and TRBJ2-3; D tentatively reads TRBD1 or TRBD2 (5 bases each). The CDR3 totals 15 residues. The germline V gene has CDR1 MNHNS and CDR2 SASEGT. Deletions cut 2 bases from V and 0 bases from J, with 9 bases between. This CDR3 reads CASSEWGFSTDTQYF. CDR3 sequence (DNA): TGTGCCAGCAGTGAATGGGGGTTTAGCACAGATACGCAGTATTTT.